This TCR beta chain was sequenced in a study of blood T cell repertoires in COVID-19. Looking at the study overall: There were acute and convalescent COVID-19 samples, and they came from the United States, Italy and Spain.

In the authors' workflow: Nucleated cell number was recorded as an estimate derived from reference gene primer amplification. The table came from immunoSEQ multiplex PCR; TCRdb's copy has only in-frame clones and leaves some out. D and trimming come from the DNA, and the V and J calls and clone size come from that table. The sample holds about 68,000 clones, roughly three quarters seen once. The CDR3 runs 16 residues. Germline V gene data show CDR1 as SGDLS and CDR2 as YYNGEE. Trimming at V came to 1 base and at J to 1 base, leaving 3 bases not matched to a gene. The V call is TRBV9, the J call TRBJ2-1; 9 bases align to TRBD2. This TCR was sampled from a human donor in a cohort sampled during active COVID-19. The sample was peripheral blood. Here the CDR3 DNA reads TGTGCCAGCAGCGTATTACTAGCGGGTTCCTACAATGAGCAGTTCTTC. Its translation is CASSVLLAGSYNEQFF.